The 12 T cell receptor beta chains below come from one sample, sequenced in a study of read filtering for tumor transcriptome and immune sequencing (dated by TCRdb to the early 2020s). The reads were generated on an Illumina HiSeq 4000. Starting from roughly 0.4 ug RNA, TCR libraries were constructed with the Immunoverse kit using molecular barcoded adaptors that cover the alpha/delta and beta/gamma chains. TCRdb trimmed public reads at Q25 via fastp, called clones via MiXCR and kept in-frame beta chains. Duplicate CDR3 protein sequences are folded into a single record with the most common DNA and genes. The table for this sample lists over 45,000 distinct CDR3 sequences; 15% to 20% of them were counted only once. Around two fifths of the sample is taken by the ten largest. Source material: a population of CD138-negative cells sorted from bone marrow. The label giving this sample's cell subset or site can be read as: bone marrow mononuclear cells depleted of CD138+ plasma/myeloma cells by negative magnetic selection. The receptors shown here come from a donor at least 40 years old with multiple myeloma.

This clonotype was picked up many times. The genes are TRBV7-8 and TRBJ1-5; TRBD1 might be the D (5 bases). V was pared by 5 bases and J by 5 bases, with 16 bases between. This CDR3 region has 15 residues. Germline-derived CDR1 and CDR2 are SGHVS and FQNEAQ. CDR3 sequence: CASSPPDPGYQPQHF. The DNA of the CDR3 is TGTGCCAGCAGCCCGCCCGACCCAGGGTATCAGCCCCAGCATTTT.

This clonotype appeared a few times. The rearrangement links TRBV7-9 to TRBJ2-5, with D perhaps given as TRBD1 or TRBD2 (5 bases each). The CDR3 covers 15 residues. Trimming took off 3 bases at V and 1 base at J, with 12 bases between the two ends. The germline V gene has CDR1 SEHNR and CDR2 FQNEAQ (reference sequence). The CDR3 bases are TGTGCCAGCAGCTTGAGAGATGGGACCCAAGAGACCCAGTACTTC. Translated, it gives CASSLRDGTQETQYF.

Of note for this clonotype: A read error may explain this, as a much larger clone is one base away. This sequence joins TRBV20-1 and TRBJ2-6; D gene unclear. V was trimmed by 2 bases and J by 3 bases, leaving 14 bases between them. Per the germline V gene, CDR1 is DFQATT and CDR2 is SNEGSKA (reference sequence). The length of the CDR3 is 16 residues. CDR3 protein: CSARTQTFFGANVLTF. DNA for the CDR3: TGCAGTGCTAGAACCCAGACCTTCTTTGGGGCCAACGTCCTGACTTTC.

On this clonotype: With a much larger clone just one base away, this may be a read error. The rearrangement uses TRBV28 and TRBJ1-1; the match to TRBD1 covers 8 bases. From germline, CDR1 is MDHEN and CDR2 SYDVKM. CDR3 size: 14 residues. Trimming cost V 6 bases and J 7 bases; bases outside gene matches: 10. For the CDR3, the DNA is TGTGCCAGCAGGAGATCAGGGGGCAATCGTGAAGCTTTCTTT. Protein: CASRRSGGNREAFF.

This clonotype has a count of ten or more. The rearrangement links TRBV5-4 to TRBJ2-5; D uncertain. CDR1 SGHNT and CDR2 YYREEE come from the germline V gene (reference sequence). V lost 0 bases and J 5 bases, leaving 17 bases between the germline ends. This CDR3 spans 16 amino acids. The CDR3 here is CASSLVARSMDETQYF. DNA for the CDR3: TGTGCCAGCAGCTTGGTTGCCCGTAGTATGGACGAGACCCAGTACTTC.

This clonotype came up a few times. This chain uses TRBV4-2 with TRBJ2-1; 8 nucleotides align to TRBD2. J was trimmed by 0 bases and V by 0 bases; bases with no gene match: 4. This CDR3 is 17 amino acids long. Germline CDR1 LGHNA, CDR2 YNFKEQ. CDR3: CASSQDPGTSSYNEQFF. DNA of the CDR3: TGTGCCAGCAGCCAAGATCCTGGGACTAGCTCCTACAATGAGCAGTTCTTC.

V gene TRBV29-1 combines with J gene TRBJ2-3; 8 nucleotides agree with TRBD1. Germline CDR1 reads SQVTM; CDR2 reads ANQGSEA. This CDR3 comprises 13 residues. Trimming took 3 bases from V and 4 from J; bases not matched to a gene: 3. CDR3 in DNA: TGCAGCGTTGAGGAGGACAGGGCAGATACGCAGTATTTT. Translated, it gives CSVEEDRADTQYF.

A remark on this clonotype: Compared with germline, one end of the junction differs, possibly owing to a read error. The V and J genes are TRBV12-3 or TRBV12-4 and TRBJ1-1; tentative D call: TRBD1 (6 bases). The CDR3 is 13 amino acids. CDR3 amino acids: CASSTTGKTEASF. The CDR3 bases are TGTGCCAGCAGTACTACAGGGAAAACTGAAGCTTCCTTT.

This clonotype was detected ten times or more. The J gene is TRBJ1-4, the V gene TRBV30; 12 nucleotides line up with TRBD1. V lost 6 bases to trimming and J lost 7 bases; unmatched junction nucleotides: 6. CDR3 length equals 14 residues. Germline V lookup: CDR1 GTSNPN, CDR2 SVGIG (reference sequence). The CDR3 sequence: CACRGQGAIEKLFF. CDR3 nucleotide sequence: TGTGCCTGCAGGGGACAGGGGGCGATTGAAAAACTGTTTTTT.

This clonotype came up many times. Here the CDR3 DNA reads TGTGCCAGCAGTGAATGGCAGATCTACGAGCAGTACTTC. It yields the protein CASSEWQIYEQYF. The chain is built from TRBV25-1 and TRBJ2-7, with D hard to call. Per germline, CDR1 MGHDK and CDR2 SYGVNS. With 1 base removed from V and 3 bases from J, the gap between germline ends came to 7 bases. The length of the CDR3 is 13 residues.

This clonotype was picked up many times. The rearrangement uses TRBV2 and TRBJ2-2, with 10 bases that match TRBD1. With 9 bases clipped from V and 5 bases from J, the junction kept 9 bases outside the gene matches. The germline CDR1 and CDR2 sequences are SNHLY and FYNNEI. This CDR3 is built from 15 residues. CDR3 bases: TGTGCCAGGGATTCCGGGACAGGGGAGACCGGGGAGCTGTTTTTT. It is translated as CARDSGTGETGELFF.

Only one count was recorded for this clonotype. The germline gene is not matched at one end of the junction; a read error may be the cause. CDR3 sequence reads: CVSSLYNQPQHF. The CDR3 nucleotides are TGTGTCAGCAGCCTTTACAATCAGCCCCAGCATTTT. This chain connects TRBV3-1 to TRBJ1-5; unclear D gene. Germline V lookup: CDR1 LGHDT, CDR2 YNNKEL (reference sequence). The CDR3 contains 12 residues.